This T cell receptor beta chain was profiled in a study of T cell repertoires in cytomegalovirus infection. Study at large: The study used recently identified HLA-C-restricted and well-studied HLA-B-restricted CMV epitopes. Points from the study as a whole: Across the ex vivo response, the dominant clonotypes were HLA-C-restricted CMV-specific TCR beta clonotypes.

TCRdb reanalysed the reads using MiXCR and keeps one entry per CDR3 protein. The data show around 710,000 distinct CDR3 sequences, under 35% seen once. This clonotype turned up a few times. Its specificity is not known. The CDR3 has 16 amino acids. V lost 4 bases to trimming and J lost 4 bases; unmatched junction nucleotides: 8. The V gene's germline CDR1 is SEHNR and CDR2 FQNEAQ (reference sequence). The receptor was derived from a human donor in good health (CMV status not recorded). Some clones in this sample may be carry-over from other donors' samples. The sequencing here drew on cultured CD8+ T cells from PBMCs, taken from culture after CMV antigen stimulation. The V and J genes are TRBV7-9 and TRBJ1-3, with 9 positions matching TRBD1. CDR3 amino acids: CASSSDPGQGGNTIYF. DNA of the CDR3: TGTGCCAGCAGCTCCGATCCGGGACAGGGAGGAAACACCATATATTTT. Together with reference TRBV7-9 and TRBJ1-3, the CDR3 gives the full variable domain: DTGVSQNPRHKITKRGQNVTFRCDPISEHNRLYWYRQTLGQGPEFLTYFQNEAQLEKSRLLSDRFSAERPKGSFSTLEIQRTEQGDSAMYLCASSSDPGQGGNTIYFGEGSWLTVV.